Presented here are 16 T cell receptor beta chains from one specimen sequenced in a study of blood T cells in healthy people across ages. Primers used in a second PCR of about 6 to 11 cycles were a sample-barcoded 5' primer and a J-beta primer mix. TCRdb used MiXCR to reprocess the 5' RACE reads, holding one entry per CDR3 protein. The repertoire holds around 940,000 distinct CDR3 sequences, with just over 50% as singletons. Material for sequencing was blood. Every receptor here comes from a woman in her sixties in good health.

The chain joins TRBV20-1 to TRBJ2-5; 12 bases agree with TRBD2. The CDR3 has 19 residues. V shed 1 base, J shed 1 base, and the junction held 13 bases outside the gene matches. Germline CDR1 is DFQATT and CDR2 is SNEGSKA (reference sequence). The CDR3 here is CSARGLTSGSWKFQETQYF. The CDR3 region has the DNA TGCAGTGCTAGAGGCTTGACTAGCGGGAGTTGGAAGTTCCAAGAGACCCAGTACTTC.

As concerns this clonotype: Relative to the germline gene, one junction end is altered; a read error may explain this. The V call is TRBV5-1, the J call TRBJ2-3, with unresolved D. Per the germline V gene, CDR1 is SGHRS and CDR2 is YFSETQ. This CDR3 spans 15 amino acids. The CDR3, as DNA: TGTGCCAGCAGCCCTTCGGGTGCGAGCACAGATACGCAGTATTTT. Translation: CASSPSGASTDTQYF.

This clonotype was recorded a few times. The rearrangement links TRBV29-1 to TRBJ2-7; TRBD1 aligns across 8 bases. This CDR3 region has 14 residues. The V segment lost 6 bases and the J segment 2 bases; nucleotides outside the gene matches: 9. Germline V gene data show CDR1 as SQVTM and CDR2 as ANQGSEA. This chain's CDR3 is CSVTGQGGAYEQYF. The CDR3, as DNA: TGCAGCGTAACCGGACAGGGAGGTGCCTACGAGCAGTACTTC.

This clonotype was counted between two and nine times. The chain uses TRBV4-1 and TRBJ2-1, with 7 bases fitting TRBD2. The CDR3 is 12 amino acids. The ends lost 3 bases at V and 10 bases at J; junction bases unmatched: 3. Per the germline V gene, CDR1 is MGHRA and CDR2 is YSYEKL. DNA of the CDR3: TGCGCCAGCAGCCACGGACTAGGGGAGCAGTTCTTC. As protein: CASSHGLGEQFF.

The V call is TRBV20-1, the J call TRBJ2-3; D may be TRBD1 (5 bases). The CDR3 contains 15 residues. Germline values: CDR1 DFQATT, CDR2 SNEGSKA (reference sequence). Between the trimmed V and J ends, which lost 8 bases and 0 bases, there was a span of 18 bases. CDR3 nucleotides: TGCAGTCCACCGACCCGGACACCGAGCACAGATACGCAGTATTTT. Translation gives CSPPTRTPSTDTQYF.

The chain joins TRBV28 to TRBJ2-3; possible D gene TRBD1, 6 bases. Deletions cut 5 bases from V and 1 base from J, with 10 bases between. The CDR3 has 14 amino acids. Germline V gene sequence: CDR1 MDHEN, CDR2 SYDVKM. The CDR3 bases are TGTGCCAGCAGTGTCAGGGGTGGCACAGATACGCAGTATTTT. Translating it yields CASSVRGGTDTQYF.

Turning to this clonotype: One end of the junction is discordant with germline, which a read error may explain. This chain connects TRBV25-1 to TRBJ2-1; D ambiguous. Germline CDR1 reads MGHDK; CDR2 reads SYGVNS. The CDR3 runs to 13 residues. The CDR3 bases are TGTGCCAGCAGTGCCCCAGTGGGCAATGGGCAGTTCTTC. Translated, it gives CASSAPVGNGQFF.

The chain combines TRBV9 with TRBJ2-7, with 9 bases lining up with TRBD1. CDR1 is SGDLS and CDR2 is YYNGEE in the germline V gene. The trim removed 4 bases at V and 3 bases at J, leaving 8 bases unmatched. The CDR3 contains 15 residues. CDR3 coding DNA: TGTGCCAGCAGCAGGGCATCGACAGGGGGCTACGAGCAGTACTTC. Its translation: CASSRASTGGYEQYF.

The genes are TRBV11-2 and TRBJ2-7; TRBD2 matches 7 bases. Trimming removed 1 base from V and 4 bases from J; junction bases left unmatched: 13. CDR1 and CDR2 from the germline V gene are SGHAT and FQNNGV. This CDR3 has 17 residues. CDR3 in DNA: TGTGCCAGCAGCTTAGGGGGGAGGGCGGGAACTTTTTACGAGCAGTACTTC. Translation gives CASSLGGRAGTFYEQYF. Based on the CDR3 plus reference TRBV11-2 and TRBJ2-7, the full variable domain is EAGVAQSPRYKIIEKRQSVAFWCNPISGHATLYWYQQILGQGPKLLIQFQNNGVVDDSQLPKDRFSAERLKGVDSTLKIQPAKLEDSAVYLCASSLGGRAGTFYEQYFGPGTRLTVT.

This clonotype showed up just a few times. The chain combines TRBV27 with TRBJ2-7; TRBD1 matches at 9 bases. Per the germline V gene, CDR1 is MNHEY and CDR2 is SMNVEV (reference sequence). Trimming cost V 4 bases and J 3 bases; bases outside gene matches: 4. The CDR3 has 14 residues. The CDR3 spells CASSWGTGNYEQYF. In DNA, the CDR3 is TGTGCCAGCAGTTGGGGGACAGGGAACTACGAGCAGTACTTC.

The table lists this clonotype with a few counts. The chain employs TRBV4-3 and TRBJ2-1; 7 positions agree with TRBD1. V shed 0 bases and J 7 bases; nucleotides not matched to a gene: 9. CDR3 length: 16 amino acids. Germline V gives CDR1 LGHNA, CDR2 YSLEER. CDR3 residues: CASSQDLYRGSNEQFF. The CDR3 nucleotides read TGCGCCAGCAGCCAAGATTTGTACAGGGGTTCAAATGAGCAGTTCTTC.

The gene calls are TRBV29-1 and TRBJ2-1, with D unclear. Deletions cut 3 bases from V and 3 bases from J, with 9 bases between. The CDR3 extends over 13 amino acids. The germline gives CDR1 SQVTM, CDR2 ANQGSEA. The CDR3 sequence is CSVDRGNYNEQFF. DNA of the CDR3: TGCAGCGTTGACCGCGGCAACTACAATGAGCAGTTCTTC.

This chain connects TRBV20-1 to TRBJ1-4; D gene uncertain. The CDR3 totals 15 residues. Germline-derived CDR1 and CDR2 are DFQATT and SNEGSKA (reference sequence). V lost 0 bases and J lost 5, with 13 bases in between. The chain's CDR3 is CSARDHRRGNEKLFF. The CDR3 coding sequence is TGCAGTGCTAGAGATCATAGGAGAGGGAATGAAAAACTGTTTTTT.

J is TRBJ2-5 and V is TRBV5-6, with TRBD1 matching 7 bases. V trimming: 4 bases; J trimming: 7 bases; junction bases outside the gene matches: 10. The germline V gene encodes CDR1 SGHDT and CDR2 YYEEEE. The CDR3 has 14 residues. CDR3 bases: TGTGCCAGCAGCCCGAGCAGGGGGATAGGGACCCAGTACTTC. Protein product: CASSPSRGIGTQYF.

This chain connects TRBV4-2 to TRBJ1-2; no firm D call. Germline V gives CDR1 LGHNA, CDR2 YNFKEQ. V shed 0 bases and J shed 8 bases, with 16 bases lying between them. This CDR3 spans 15 amino acids. The CDR3 here is CASSQEGSQIRGYTF. DNA of the CDR3: TGTGCCAGCAGCCAAGAGGGGAGCCAGATTCGGGGCTACACCTTC.

The rearrangement joins TRBV6-2 or TRBV6-3 to TRBJ1-2; 9 positions match TRBD1. The V gene's germline CDR1 is MNHEY and CDR2 SVGEGT. The CDR3 has 13 amino acids. The V gene end was trimmed by 7 bases and the J gene end by 5 bases; junction bases not matched to a gene: 5. The CDR3 region is CASNRDRVYGYTF. The CDR3 nucleotides are TGTGCCAGCAACCGGGACAGGGTTTATGGCTACACCTTC.